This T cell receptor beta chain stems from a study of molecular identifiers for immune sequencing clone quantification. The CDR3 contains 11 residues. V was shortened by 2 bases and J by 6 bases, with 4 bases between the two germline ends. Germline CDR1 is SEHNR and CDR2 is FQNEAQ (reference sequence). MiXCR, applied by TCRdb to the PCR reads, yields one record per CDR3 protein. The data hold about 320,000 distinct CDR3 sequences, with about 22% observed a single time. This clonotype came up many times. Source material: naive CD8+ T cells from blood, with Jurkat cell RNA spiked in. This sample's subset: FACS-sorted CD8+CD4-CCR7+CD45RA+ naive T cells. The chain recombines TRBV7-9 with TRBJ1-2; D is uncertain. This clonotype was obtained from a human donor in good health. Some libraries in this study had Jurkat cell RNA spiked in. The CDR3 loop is CASSLLDGYTF. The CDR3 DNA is TGTGCCAGCAGCTTATTGGATGGCTACACCTTC.